This passage covers 19 T cell receptor beta chains from one sample sequenced in a study of cytomegalovirus exposure and HLA in healthy donors. Primers: 60 Vbeta forward and 13 Jbeta reverse. Measured with immunoSEQ multiplex PCR; TCRdb has only the in-frame clones, and not every one. Of some 150,000 clones in the sample, 80% were seen once. Sequenced material: PBMCs. The receptor set was obtained from a woman aged 45 to 65 in good health and CMV-seropositive.

The chain employs TRBV2 and TRBJ2-7, with D perhaps TRBD2 (6 bases). Germline V gene data show CDR1 as SNHLY and CDR2 as FYNNEI. V gave up 7 bases and J gave up 0 bases, with 13 bases separating them. This CDR3 is 14 amino acids long. This chain's CDR3 is CASTRAGSSYEQYF. The CDR3 DNA follows: TGTGCCAGCACCCGGGCGGGGTCCTCCTACGAGCAGTACTTC.

The table lists this clone with a count of one. J is TRBJ2-1 and V is TRBV18; D may be TRBD2 (5 bases). The germline V gene encodes CDR1 KGHSH and CDR2 LQKENI. Trimming pared 3 bases from V and 4 bases from J, leaving 10 bases between. This CDR3 is 14 amino acids long. The DNA of the CDR3 is TGTGCCAGCTCACCGAGCGGAGTGTACAATGAGCAGTTCTTC. Residues: CASSPSGVYNEQFF.

This chain links TRBV6-6 with TRBJ2-5; weak D call: TRBD1 (6 bases). Trimming cost V 5 bases and J 2 bases, with 9 bases left between them. This CDR3 comprises 13 residues. The germline gives CDR1 MNHNY, CDR2 SVGAGI (reference sequence). The CDR3 DNA is TGTGCCAGCAGTCGGGACATTCAAGAGACCCAGTACTTC. Protein sequence: CASSRDIQETQYF.

The chain carries TRBV28 and TRBJ1-4; TRBD1 matches 10 bases. This CDR3 contains 15 residues. V lost 9 bases to trimming and J lost 10 bases; unmatched junction nucleotides: 14. From germline, CDR1 is MDHEN and CDR2 SYDVKM. In DNA form, the CDR3 reads TGTGCCAGTCGAATAACGGACAGGGGGTCTGGAAAACTGTTTTTT. Translation gives CASRITDRGSGKLFF.

The chain employs TRBV7-9 and TRBJ2-5; possible D gene TRBD2, 6 bases. The CDR3 has 14 residues. Trimming shortened V by 2 bases and J by 3 bases, and 10 bases separated the two germline ends. The germline gives CDR1 SEHNR, CDR2 FQNEAQ (reference sequence). CDR3 bases: TGTGCCAGCAGCTTATTTGGCGGGGAAGAGACCCAGTACTTC. Its protein is CASSLFGGEETQYF.

The chain couples TRBV9 to TRBJ2-5; 14 bases fit TRBD2. Germline values: CDR1 SGDLS, CDR2 YYNGEE. V dropped 0 bases and J dropped 2; count of bases not matched to a gene: 0. The CDR3 covers 16 residues. CDR3 in DNA: TGTGCCAGCAGCGTAGGGACTAGCGGGGGGCAAGAGACCCAGTACTTC. It is translated as CASSVGTSGGQETQYF.

This clone was counted a few times. V is TRBV19 and J is TRBJ2-7; 7 nucleotides align to TRBD2. Germline V gives CDR1 LNHDA, CDR2 SQIVND (reference sequence). The ends lost 6 bases at V and 3 bases at J; junction bases unmatched: 11. This CDR3 is 15 amino acids long. In DNA, the CDR3 is TGTGCCAGTAGCTCTCAGGGAGCGGGATTCTACGAGCAGTACTTC. Translation: CASSSQGAGFYEQYF.

The chain employs TRBV9 and TRBJ2-5; 11 nucleotides agree with TRBD2. The trim removed 4 bases at V and 5 bases at J, leaving 10 bases unmatched. CDR3 size: 16 residues. Looked up from germline, CDR1 is SGDLS and CDR2 is YYNGEE. CDR3 DNA: TGTGCCAGCAGCCCCGGGATAGCGGGGGGGTGGGAGACCCAGTACTTC. Protein product: CASSPGIAGGWETQYF.

The chain joins TRBV9 to TRBJ2-2; the match to TRBD2 covers 11 bases. The trim removed 3 bases at V and 0 bases at J, leaving 7 bases unmatched. The CDR3 has 18 amino acids. From germline, CDR1 is SGDLS and CDR2 YYNGEE. The DNA for the CDR3 is TGTGCCAGCAGCGGAGTAGCGGGAGGGCTTACGAACACCGGGGAGCTGTTTTTT. Its protein product is CASSGVAGGLTNTGELFF.

V and J are TRBV4-2 and TRBJ2-1, with 12 bases fitting TRBD2. The CDR3 totals 17 residues. Germline V gives CDR1 LGHNA, CDR2 YNFKEQ. The J segment lost 9 bases and the V segment lost 1 base, leaving 10 bases of the junction unmatched. The CDR3 DNA reads as TGTGCCAGCAGCCAAGCCCCGGCTAGCGGGGGGGCCATTGAGCAGTTCTTC. Its translation is CASSQAPASGGAIEQFF.

This clone was seen a few times. J is TRBJ2-7 and V is TRBV7-9; 10 bases map to TRBD2. This CDR3 spans 14 amino acids. Germline-derived CDR1 and CDR2 are SEHNR and FQNEAQ (reference sequence). CDR3: CSGNNGGLAGDWYF. CDR3 DNA: TGTTCCGGGAATAACGGAGGGCTAGCGGGAGACTGGTACTTC.

V and J are TRBV21-1 and TRBJ2-2; TRBD1, the D gene given by the table, was not confirmed from the DNA. TRBV21-1 is a known pseudogene. The CDR3 has 18 residues. The CDR3 nucleotides read TGTGCCAGCAGCAAAGGGTCAGGGGGCAGGGAGGACACCGGGGAGCTGTTTTTT. It yields the protein CASSKGSGGREDTGELFF.

The rearrangement uses TRBV5-1 and TRBJ1-2, with TRBD1 identical over 9 bases. Germline V gene lookup returns CDR1 SGHRS and CDR2 YFSETQ. The CDR3 runs 16 residues. The trim removed 4 bases at V and 2 bases at J, leaving 9 bases unmatched. CDR3 sequence: CASSRSGTGKNYGYTF. In nucleotides, the CDR3 is TGCGCCAGCAGCCGGTCCGGGACAGGGAAAAACTATGGCTACACCTTC. Full variable domain (remainder filled in from reference TRBV5-1 and TRBJ1-2): KAGVTQTPRYLIKTRGQQVTLSCSPISGHRSVSWYQQTPGQGLQFLFEYFSETQRNKGNFPGRFSGRQFSNSRSEMNVSTLELGDSALYLCASSRSGTGKNYGYTFGSGTRLTVV.

Written as DNA, the CDR3 is TGTGCCAGCAGCCAAGATCCCCACCGGGATACGCAGTATTTT. Its translation: CASSQDPHRDTQYF. The gene calls are TRBV4-2 and TRBJ2-3; D is ambiguous. Trimming left V 0 bases short and J 6 bases short, with 10 bases between. Germline V gives CDR1 LGHNA, CDR2 YNFKEQ. This CDR3 spans 14 amino acids.

The gene calls are TRBV7-8 and TRBJ2-3; possibly TRBD2 for D (5 bases). Germline assignment: CDR1 SGHVS and CDR2 FQNEAQ. This CDR3 has 17 residues. V lost 2 bases and J 0 bases, leaving 15 bases between the germline ends. The CDR3 DNA sequence: TGTGCCAGCAGCTTACATTGGGAGAGTCTGAGCACAGATACGCAGTATTTT. Amino acids: CASSLHWESLSTDTQYF. The variable domain in full, completed from reference TRBV7-8 and TRBJ2-3, reads GAGVSQSPRYKVAKRGQDVALRCDPISGHVSLFWYQQALGQGPEFLTYFQNEAQLDKSGLPSDRFFAERPEGSVSTLKIQRTQQEDSAVYLCASSLHWESLSTDTQYFGPGTRLTVL.

The gene calls are TRBV27 and TRBJ1-1, with TRBD1 as a possible D gene (6 bases). The CDR3 runs to 17 residues. Between the trimmed V and J ends, which lost 1 base and 0 bases, there was a span of 15 bases. CDR1 is MNHEY, CDR2 SMNVEV, per germline (reference sequence). Here the CDR3 DNA reads TGTGCCAGCAGTTTATGGGACCCGACAGGATTGAACACTGAAGCTTTCTTT. Translation gives CASSLWDPTGLNTEAFF.

This chain connects TRBV4-2 to TRBJ2-3, with a possible D match to TRBD2 (5 bases). Germline V gives CDR1 LGHNA, CDR2 YNFKEQ. CDR3 length: 14 amino acids. With 3 bases removed from V and 4 bases from J, the gap between germline ends came to 11 bases. DNA for the CDR3: TGTGCCAGCAGCCAGGAGGCTCCCCCAGATACGCAGTATTTT. As protein: CASSQEAPPDTQYF.

The rearrangement uses TRBV7-9 and TRBJ2-7, with TRBD2 matching over 8 bases. The CDR3 spans 15 residues. The germline V gene encodes CDR1 SEHNR and CDR2 FQNEAQ (reference sequence). V was clipped by 1 base and J by 3 bases; unmatched bases: 5. The CDR3 reads CASSLVGGGNYEQYF. The CDR3 bases are TGTGCCAGCAGCTTAGTGGGCGGGGGGAACTACGAGCAGTACTTC.

The chain joins TRBV28 to TRBJ1-4; perhaps TRBD1 as D (6 bases). Germline CDR1 and CDR2: MDHEN and SYDVKM. The V end was cut by 5 bases, the J end by 5 bases, with 12 bases between. The CDR3 is made up of 14 amino acids. The CDR3 sequence: CASSEGGKNEKLFF. DNA for the CDR3: TGTGCCAGCAGTGAAGGGGGAAAAAATGAAAAACTGTTTTTT.